These 9 T cell receptor beta chains originate from one sample sequenced in a study of post-analysis software for immune sequencing data. Whole-study findings and limits: There were several TRBV segments more frequent in patients than controls, and TRBV5-6, TRBV5-1 and TRBV20-1 were among them.

Sequencing libraries made from TCR beta cDNA carried unique molecular identifiers. TCRdb reanalysed the PCR reads using MiXCR and keeps one entry per CDR3 protein. The sample yields roughly 800,000 distinct CDR3 sequences, about 27% seen once. Their antigens are not known. The sample taken for sequencing was blood. All receptors come from a girl aged 10 to 17 with multiple sclerosis.

In its sample, this clonotype was seen a few times. The CDR3, as DNA: TGTGCCACGTCCCGGGGAGAGGAGACCCAGTACTTC. It translates to CATSRGEETQYF. The chain couples TRBV15 to TRBJ2-5, with D possibly being TRBD2 (5 bases). Germline loops: CDR1 LNHNV, CDR2 YYDKDF (reference sequence). The CDR3 loop spans 12 amino acids. Deletions cut 9 bases from V and 5 bases from J, with 13 bases between.

The chain carries TRBV12-3 or TRBV12-4 and TRBJ2-4; D unclear. This CDR3 spans 12 amino acids. V was trimmed by 4 bases and J by 6 bases, leaving 7 bases between them. CDR3 DNA: TGTGCCAGCAGTTGGGGTGGAAACATTCAGTACTTC. It codes for CASSWGGNIQYF.

V gene TRBV21-1 combines with J gene TRBJ1-1; TRBD1, as called in the table, went unchecked against the DNA. TRBV21-1 is reported as a pseudogene. The CDR3 spans 19 residues. Here the CDR3 reads CASSKALRGRLPWVPEAFF. CDR3 coding DNA: TGTGCCAGCAGCAAAGCGCTAAGGGGGCGGCTCCCCTGGGTCCCTGAAGCTTTCTTT.

This clonotype showed up just a few times. V usage is TRBV7-8 and J usage is TRBJ2-1; D is perhaps TRBD1 (6 bases). Trimming removed 6 bases at V and 6 bases at J, with 15 bases between. There are 14 residues in the CDR3. The germline V gene has CDR1 SGHVS and CDR2 FQNEAQ. The CDR3, as DNA: TGTGCCAGCAGGCCAAACAGGGTAGTCAATGAGCAGTTCTTC. This gives the protein CASRPNRVVNEQFF. Full variable domain (remainder filled in from reference TRBV7-8 and TRBJ2-1): GAGVSQSPRYKVAKRGQDVALRCDPISGHVSLFWYQQALGQGPEFLTYFQNEAQLDKSGLPSDRFFAERPEGSVSTLKIQRTQQEDSAVYLCASRPNRVVNEQFFGPGTRLTVL.

V and J are TRBV24-1 and TRBJ1-2, with D hard to call. The V and J ends lost 3 bases and 6 bases respectively, with 10 bases between them. From germline, CDR1 is KGHDR and CDR2 SFDVKD. The CDR3 runs 13 residues. In nucleotides, the CDR3 is TGTGCCACCAGTGATAGCAGCAGCAATGGCTACACCTTC. It codes for CATSDSSSNGYTF.

V is TRBV3-1 and J is TRBJ1-1; 9 bases are shared with TRBD1. The CDR3 extends over 17 amino acids. The junction had 11 bases not matched to a gene; V was cut back by 1 base and J by 5 bases. Germline loops: CDR1 LGHDT, CDR2 YNNKEL (reference sequence). The CDR3 nucleotides are TGTGCCAGCAGCCAAGTCCTTGGGACAGGGAGTTGGACTGAAGCTTTCTTT. Protein: CASSQVLGTGSWTEAFF.

Only a few counts were recorded for this clonotype. This chain connects TRBV5-1 to TRBJ2-3; D is ambiguous. This CDR3 is 12 amino acids long. CDR1 is SGHRS and CDR2 is YFSETQ in the germline V gene. The germline V and J ends were trimmed by 3 bases and 6 bases, with 8 bases remaining between them. Written as DNA, the CDR3 is TGCGCCAGCAGCTCCGTTAGGGATACGCAGTATTTT. Amino acids: CASSSVRDTQYF. Together with reference TRBV5-1 and TRBJ2-3, the CDR3 gives the full variable domain: KAGVTQTPRYLIKTRGQQVTLSCSPISGHRSVSWYQQTPGQGLQFLFEYFSETQRNKGNFPGRFSGRQFSNSRSEMNVSTLELGDSALYLCASSSVRDTQYFGPGTRLTVL.

This rearrangement joins TRBV5-1 to TRBJ2-5; either TRBD1 or TRBD2 may supply D (5 bases each). Trimming removed 4 bases from V and 2 bases from J, with 15 bases in between. The CDR3 sequence is 15 residues long. Germline V gene data show CDR1 as SGHRS and CDR2 as YFSETQ. CDR3 amino acids: CASSPGPGTQETQYF. The CDR3 DNA follows: TGCGCCAGCAGCCCGGGACCCGGCACGCAAGAGACCCAGTACTTC.

The CDR3 spells CASSSDRGKYNEQFF. For the CDR3, the DNA is TGTGCCAGCAGCAGCGACAGGGGTAAATACAATGAGCAGTTCTTC. The rearrangement links TRBV21-1 to TRBJ2-1; the table's D call of TRBD1 was not tested on the DNA. TRBV21-1 is a pseudogene segment. CDR3 size: 15 residues.